What follows describes a single T cell receptor beta chain. What it binds is not known. Researchers reported that TCR beta cDNA libraries carried unique molecular identifiers. TCRdb used MiXCR to reprocess the PCR reads, holding one entry per CDR3 protein. In the table there are some 890,000 distinct CDR3 sequences, approximately 53% of which are singletons. The data were taken from a study of post-analysis software for immune sequencing data. Findings and limits, study-wide: TRBV5-6, TRBV5-1 and TRBV20-1 were among five TRBV segments more frequent in patients than controls.

The CDR3 has 17 amino acids. The V gene end was trimmed by 0 bases and the J gene end by 2 bases; junction bases not matched to a gene: 6. Germline V gene data show CDR1 as ENHRY and CDR2 as SYGVKD. The sample taken for sequencing was blood. J is TRBJ1-1 and V is TRBV10-3; 10 bases line up with TRBD1. The receptor was derived from a girl between 5 and 17 years old with multiple sclerosis. The CDR3 coding sequence is TGTGCCATCAGTGAGTCGCGGGGACAGGGGACAAACACTGAAGCTTTCTTT. It codes for CAISESRGQGTNTEAFF.